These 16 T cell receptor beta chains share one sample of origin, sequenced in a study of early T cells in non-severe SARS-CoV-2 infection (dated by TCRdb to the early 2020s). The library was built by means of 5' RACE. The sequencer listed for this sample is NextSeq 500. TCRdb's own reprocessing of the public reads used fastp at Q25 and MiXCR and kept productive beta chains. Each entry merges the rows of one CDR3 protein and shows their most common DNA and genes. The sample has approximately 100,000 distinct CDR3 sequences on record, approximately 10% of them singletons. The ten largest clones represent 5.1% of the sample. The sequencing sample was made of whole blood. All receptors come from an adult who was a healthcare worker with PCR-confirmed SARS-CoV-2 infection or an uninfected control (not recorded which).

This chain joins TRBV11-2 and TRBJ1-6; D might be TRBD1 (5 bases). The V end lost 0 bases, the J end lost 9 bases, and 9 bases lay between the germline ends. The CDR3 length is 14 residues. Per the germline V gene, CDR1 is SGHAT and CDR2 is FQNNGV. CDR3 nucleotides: TGTGCCAGCAGCTTAGAGCAGGGTGGTTCACCCCTCCACTTT. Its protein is CASSLEQGGSPLHF.

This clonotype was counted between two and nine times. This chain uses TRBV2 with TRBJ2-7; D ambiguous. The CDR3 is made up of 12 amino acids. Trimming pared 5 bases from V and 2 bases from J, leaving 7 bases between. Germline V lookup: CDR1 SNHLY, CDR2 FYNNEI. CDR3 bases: TGTGCCAGCAGTTACGTTCCCTACGAGCAGTACTTC. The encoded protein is CASSYVPYEQYF.

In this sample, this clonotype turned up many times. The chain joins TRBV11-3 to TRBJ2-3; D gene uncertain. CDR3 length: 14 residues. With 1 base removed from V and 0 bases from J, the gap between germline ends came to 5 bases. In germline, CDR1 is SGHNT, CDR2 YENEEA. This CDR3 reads CASSLGASTDTQYF. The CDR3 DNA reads TGTGCCAGCAGCTTAGGGGCTAGCACAGATACGCAGTATTTT.

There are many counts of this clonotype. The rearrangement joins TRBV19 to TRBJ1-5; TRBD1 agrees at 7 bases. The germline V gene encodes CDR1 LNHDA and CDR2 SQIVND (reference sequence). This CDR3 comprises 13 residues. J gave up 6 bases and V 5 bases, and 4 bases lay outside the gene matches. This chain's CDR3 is CASSQQGIQPQHF. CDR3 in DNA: TGTGCCAGTAGTCAACAGGGGATTCAGCCCCAGCATTTT. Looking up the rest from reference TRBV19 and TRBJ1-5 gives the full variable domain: DGGITQSPKYLFRKEGQNVTLSCEQNLNHDAMYWYRQDPGQGLRLIYYSQIVNDFQKGDIAEGYSVSREKKESFPLTVTSAQKNPTAFYLCASSQQGIQPQHFGDGTRLSIL.

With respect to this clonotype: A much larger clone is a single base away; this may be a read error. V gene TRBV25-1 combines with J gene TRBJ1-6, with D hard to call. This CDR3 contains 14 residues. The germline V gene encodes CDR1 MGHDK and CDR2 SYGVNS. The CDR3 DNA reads TGTGCCAGCAGTGAAAGTCCGGGCTTTTCACTCCTCCACTTT. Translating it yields CASSESPGFSLLHF.

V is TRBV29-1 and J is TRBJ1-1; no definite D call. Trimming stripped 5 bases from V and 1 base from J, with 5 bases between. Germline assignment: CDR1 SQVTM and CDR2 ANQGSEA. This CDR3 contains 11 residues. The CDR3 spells CSVHRNTEAFF. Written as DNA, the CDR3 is TGCAGCGTTCACCGGAACACTGAAGCTTTCTTT. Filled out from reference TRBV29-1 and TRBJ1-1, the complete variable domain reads SAVISQKPSRDICQRGTSLTIQCQVDSQVTMMFWYRQQPGQSLTLIATANQGSEATYESGFVIDKFPISRPNLTFSTLTVSNMSPEDSSIYLCSVHRNTEAFFGQGTRLTVV.

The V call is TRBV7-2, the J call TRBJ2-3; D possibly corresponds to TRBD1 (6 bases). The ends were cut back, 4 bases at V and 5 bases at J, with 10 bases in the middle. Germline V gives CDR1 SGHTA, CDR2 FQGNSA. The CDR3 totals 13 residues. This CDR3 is CASSSGERDTQYF. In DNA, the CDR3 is TGTGCCAGCAGCTCAGGGGAAAGAGATACGCAGTATTTT.

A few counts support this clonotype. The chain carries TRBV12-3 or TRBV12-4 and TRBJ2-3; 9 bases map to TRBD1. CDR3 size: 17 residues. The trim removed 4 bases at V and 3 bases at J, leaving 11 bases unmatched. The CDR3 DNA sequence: TGTGCCAGCAGTTCGAGTACTCTACAGGGGGCGACAGATACGCAGTATTTT. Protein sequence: CASSSSTLQGATDTQYF.

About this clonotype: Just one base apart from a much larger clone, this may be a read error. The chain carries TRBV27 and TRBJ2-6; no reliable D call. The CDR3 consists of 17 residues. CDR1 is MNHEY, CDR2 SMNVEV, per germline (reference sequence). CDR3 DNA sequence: TGTGCCAGCAGTTTATTGTCTTCTCGCTCTGCGGCCAACGTCCTGACTTTC. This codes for CASSLLSSRSAANVLTF.

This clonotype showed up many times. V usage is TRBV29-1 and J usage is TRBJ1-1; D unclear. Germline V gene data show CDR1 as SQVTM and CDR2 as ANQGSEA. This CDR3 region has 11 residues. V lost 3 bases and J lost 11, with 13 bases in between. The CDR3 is CSVDKVGSAFF. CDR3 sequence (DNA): TGCAGCGTTGACAAGGTTGGTTCGGCTTTCTTT.

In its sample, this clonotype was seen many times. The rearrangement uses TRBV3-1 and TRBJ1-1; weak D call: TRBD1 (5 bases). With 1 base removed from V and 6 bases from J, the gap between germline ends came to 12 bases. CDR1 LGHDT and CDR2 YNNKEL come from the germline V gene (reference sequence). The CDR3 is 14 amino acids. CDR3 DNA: TGTGCCAGCAGCCAAGCTGGGGCCGGGGCTGAAGCTTTCTTT. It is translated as CASSQAGAGAEAFF. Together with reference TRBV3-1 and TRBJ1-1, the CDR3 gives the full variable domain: DTAVSQTPKYLVTQMGNDKSIKCEQNLGHDTMYWYKQDSKKFLKIMFSYNNKELIINETVPNRFSPKSPDKAHLNLHINSLELGDSAVYFCASSQAGAGAEAFFGQGTRLTVV.

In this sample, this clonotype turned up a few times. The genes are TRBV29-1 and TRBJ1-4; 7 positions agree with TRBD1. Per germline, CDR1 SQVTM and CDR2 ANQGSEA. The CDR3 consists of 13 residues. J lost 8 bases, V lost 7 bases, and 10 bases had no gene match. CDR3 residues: CSGGGTAQEKLFF. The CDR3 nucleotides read TGCAGCGGGGGAGGGACAGCCCAGGAAAAACTGTTTTTT.

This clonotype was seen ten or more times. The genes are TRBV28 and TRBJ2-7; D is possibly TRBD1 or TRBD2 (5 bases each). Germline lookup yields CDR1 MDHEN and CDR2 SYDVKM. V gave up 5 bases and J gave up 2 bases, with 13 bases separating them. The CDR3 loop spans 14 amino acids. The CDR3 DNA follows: TGTGCCAGCAGTGCCGGGGCCAGCCCCTACGAGCAGTACTTC. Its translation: CASSAGASPYEQYF.

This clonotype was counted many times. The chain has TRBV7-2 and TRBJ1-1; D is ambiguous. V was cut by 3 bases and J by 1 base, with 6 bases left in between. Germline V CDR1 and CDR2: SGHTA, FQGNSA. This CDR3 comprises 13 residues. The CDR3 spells CASSFLENTEAFF. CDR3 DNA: TGTGCCAGCAGCTTTTTAGAGAACACTGAAGCTTTCTTT.

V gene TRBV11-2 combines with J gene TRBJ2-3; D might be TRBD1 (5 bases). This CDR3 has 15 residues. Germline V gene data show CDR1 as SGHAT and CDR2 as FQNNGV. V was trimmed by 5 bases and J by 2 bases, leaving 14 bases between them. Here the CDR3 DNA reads TGTGCCAGCAGCCAGACAGTGAGAACCACAGATACGCAGTATTTT. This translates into CASSQTVRTTDTQYF.

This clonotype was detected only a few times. CDR3 DNA sequence: TGTGCCAGCAGCGCTGGCGGGGTGGCTAATGAAAAACTGTTTTTT. This translates into CASSAGGVANEKLFF. The gene calls are TRBV7-9 and TRBJ1-4; no definite D call. The CDR3 loop spans 15 amino acids. The ends were cut back, 5 bases at V and 3 bases at J, with 13 bases in the middle. Germline CDR1 reads SEHNR; CDR2 reads FQNEAQ (reference sequence).